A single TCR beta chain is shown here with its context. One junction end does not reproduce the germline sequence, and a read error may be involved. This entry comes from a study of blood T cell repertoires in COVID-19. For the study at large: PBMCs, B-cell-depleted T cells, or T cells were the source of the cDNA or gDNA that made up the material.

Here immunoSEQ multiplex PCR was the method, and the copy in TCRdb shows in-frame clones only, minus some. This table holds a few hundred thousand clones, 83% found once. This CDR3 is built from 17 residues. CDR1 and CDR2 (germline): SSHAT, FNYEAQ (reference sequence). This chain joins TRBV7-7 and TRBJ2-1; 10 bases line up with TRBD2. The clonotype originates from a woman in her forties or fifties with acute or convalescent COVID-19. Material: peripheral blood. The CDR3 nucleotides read TGTGCTAGCAGCTTAGACGGAGCACTAGCGGGGCTAAATGAGCAGTTCTTC. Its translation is CASSLDGALAGLNEQFF. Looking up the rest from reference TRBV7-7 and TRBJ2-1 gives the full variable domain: GAGVSQSPRYKVTKRGQDVTLRCDPISSHATLYWYQQALGQGPEFLTYFNYEAQPDKSGLPSDRFSAERPEGSISTLTIQRTEQRDSAMYRCASSLDGALAGLNEQFFGPGTRLTVL.